The 5 T cell receptor beta chains presented below share a single source sample, sequenced in a study of blood T cell repertoires in COVID-19. The assay was immunoSEQ multiplex PCR, and TCRdb's table has in-frame clones only and misses some. The sample consists of some 210,000 clones, almost 85% of them appearing once. Sequenced input: peripheral blood. These receptors originate from a woman in her seventies with active or convalescent COVID-19.

J is TRBJ2-6 and V is TRBV29-1, with D possibly TRBD2 on 6 matching bases. Germline assignment: CDR1 SQVTM and CDR2 ANQGSEA. The CDR3 has 15 residues. V was cut by 4 bases and J by 2 bases, with 12 bases left in between. The CDR3 nucleotides are TGCAGCGTTGGCGGCGGGGTGCCTGGGGCCAACGTCCTGACTTTC. As protein: CSVGGGVPGANVLTF.

The V call is TRBV6-5, the J call TRBJ1-5, with D hard to call. Trimming left V 10 bases short and J 5 bases short, with 18 bases between. The length of the CDR3 is 14 residues. In germline, CDR1 is MNHEY, CDR2 SVGAGI. Written as DNA, the CDR3 is TGTGCCATCTCGCGGGTGGCAGTTGATCAGCCCCAGCATTTT. Its translation: CAISRVAVDQPQHF.

The genes are TRBV28 and TRBJ1-5, with D perhaps TRBD1 (5 bases). Germline assignment: CDR1 MDHEN and CDR2 SYDVKM. V lost 3 bases and J 0 bases, leaving 15 bases between the germline ends. This CDR3 has 17 amino acids. For the CDR3, the DNA is TGTGCCAGCAGTTTGGGGACTTCCCAGTATAGCAATCAGCCCCAGCATTTT. This gives the protein CASSLGTSQYSNQPQHF.

Points on this clone: This may come from a read error, since a much larger clone is one base off. The CDR3 region is CASSSQGSNTGELFF. The CDR3 bases are TGCGCCAGCAGCTCCCAGGGTTCGAACACCGGGGAGCTGTTTTTT. The chain carries TRBV5-1 and TRBJ2-2, with D possibly TRBD1 on 5 matching bases. Germline values: CDR1 SGHRS, CDR2 YFSETQ. The CDR3 covers 15 residues. Between the trimmed V and J ends, which lost 3 bases and 0 bases, there was a span of 9 bases. The variable domain in full, with the rest retrieved from reference TRBV5-1 and TRBJ2-2, is KAGVTQTPRYLIKTRGQQVTLSCSPISGHRSVSWYQQTPGQGLQFLFEYFSETQRNKGNFPGRFSGRQFSNSRSEMNVSTLELGDSALYLCASSSQGSNTGELFFGEGSRLTVL.

The chain joins TRBV30 to TRBJ1-1; 7 bases map to TRBD1. Trimming removed 2 bases from V and 2 bases from J; junction bases left unmatched: 11. Germline values: CDR1 GTSNPN, CDR2 SVGIG (reference sequence). CDR3 length: 16 residues. Here the CDR3 reads CAWSIRGRSPNTEAFF. The CDR3 DNA is TGTGCCTGGAGTATAAGGGGGCGGTCGCCTAACACTGAAGCTTTCTTT.